Shown below are 28 T cell receptor beta chains from a single sample sequenced in a study of response to subunit inactivated influenza vaccine. MiXCR was run by TCRdb on the RT-PCR reads, yielding one entry per CDR3 protein. Here the sample spans roughly 500,000 distinct CDR3 sequences, 16% being singletons. The source was CD4+ T cells sorted from PBMCs, collected roughly 24 months after vaccination. These receptor sequences come from a man in his fifties or sixties who received an inactivated influenza vaccine.

This chain uses TRBV3-1 with TRBJ2-5, with 8 positions matching TRBD1. The V gene's germline CDR1 is LGHDT and CDR2 YNNKEL (reference sequence). J was trimmed by 4 bases and V by 4 bases; bases with no gene match: 11. The CDR3 is 16 residues long. DNA of the CDR3: TGTGCCAGCAGCCCTAATACGGACAGGGACCCAGAGACCCAGTACTTC. Amino acid sequence: CASSPNTDRDPETQYF.

The J gene is TRBJ2-3, the V gene TRBV6-2 or TRBV6-3; 8 bases are a match to TRBD2. The CDR3 runs 18 residues. The germline V gene has CDR1 MNHEY and CDR2 SVGEGT. V lost 7 bases, J lost 0 bases, and 15 bases stayed unmatched. CDR3 sequence: CASTKIRPIAGSTDTQYF. The CDR3 coding sequence is TGTGCCAGCACCAAGATAAGGCCGATAGCGGGGAGCACAGATACGCAGTATTTT.

This clonotype was seen a few times. This chain uses TRBV6-5 with TRBJ2-5; TRBD2 is a possible D gene (6 bases). Germline V lookup: CDR1 MNHEY, CDR2 SVGAGI. The CDR3 runs 16 residues. V lost 4 bases and J lost 6, with 21 bases in between. The CDR3 DNA reads as TGTGCCAGCAGTTCCCTGGGTGAGCGGGCATACCAGACCCAGTACTTC. Amino acid sequence: CASSSLGERAYQTQYF.

Written as DNA, the CDR3 is TGCAGCGTTGAATGGGCAGGGGCGGGGACCCAGTACTTC. Residues: CSVEWAGAGTQYF. This chain uses TRBV29-1 with TRBJ2-5, with D possibly matching TRBD1 (6 bases). Germline values: CDR1 SQVTM, CDR2 ANQGSEA. Trimming took off 2 bases at V and 7 bases at J, with 14 bases between the two ends. The CDR3 is 13 amino acids. Together with reference TRBV29-1 and TRBJ2-5, the CDR3 gives the full variable domain: SAVISQKPSRDICQRGTSLTIQCQVDSQVTMMFWYRQQPGQSLTLIATANQGSEATYESGFVIDKFPISRPNLTFSTLTVSNMSPEDSSIYLCSVEWAGAGTQYFGPGTRLLVL.

Only a few counts were recorded for this clonotype. V gene TRBV6-1 combines with J gene TRBJ1-4; D gene unclear. The V and J ends lost 7 bases and 8 bases respectively, with 5 bases between them. The CDR3 runs to 10 residues. Germline loops: CDR1 MNHNS, CDR2 SASEGT. The CDR3 loop reads CASKLEKLFF. CDR3 bases: TGTGCCAGCAAATTGGAAAAACTGTTTTTT.

The chain combines TRBV5-1 with TRBJ2-7; weak D call: TRBD2 (6 bases). CDR3 length: 15 residues. With 5 bases removed from V and 0 bases from J, the gap between germline ends came to 15 bases. The V gene's germline CDR1 is SGHRS and CDR2 YFSETQ. The CDR3 spells CASSPGEESSYEQYF. DNA for the CDR3: TGCGCCAGCAGTCCTGGGGAGGAGAGCTCCTACGAGCAGTACTTC.

J is TRBJ2-7 and V is TRBV11-2, with 9 bases matching TRBD1. CDR3 length equals 16 residues. Germline CDR1 reads SGHAT; CDR2 reads FQNNGV. J was trimmed by 0 bases and V by 2 bases; bases with no gene match: 5. Written as DNA, the CDR3 is TGTGCCAGCAGCTTAAACAGGGGGCACTACTCCTACGAGCAGTACTTC. It translates to CASSLNRGHYSYEQYF.

This clonotype was seen a few times. The J gene is TRBJ2-7, the V gene TRBV28; D may correspond to TRBD1 or TRBD2 (7 bases each). Trimming pared 3 bases from V and 1 base from J, leaving 13 bases between. The CDR3 is 15 residues long. The V gene's germline CDR1 is MDHEN and CDR2 SYDVKM. The CDR3 sequence is CASSLGGGASYEQYF. The CDR3 DNA follows: TGTGCCAGCAGTTTGGGAGGGGGCGCGTCCTACGAGCAGTACTTC.

The chain couples TRBV25-1 to TRBJ2-7, with D possibly matching TRBD2 (6 bases). CDR1 and CDR2 from the germline V gene are MGHDK and SYGVNS. Trimming left V 3 bases short and J 6 bases short, with 15 bases between. The CDR3 is 14 residues long. As DNA, the CDR3 is TGTGCCAGCAGTGATAATAGGAGGGCGGGCGAGCAGTACTTC. Encoded protein: CASSDNRRAGEQYF.

V usage is TRBV6-5 and J usage is TRBJ2-7; D may be TRBD1 (6 bases). Germline-derived CDR1 and CDR2 are MNHEY and SVGAGI. The V and J ends lost 3 bases and 3 bases respectively, with 15 bases between them. This CDR3 spans 15 amino acids. CDR3 nucleotides: TGTGCCAGCAGTTATACCAGGGACACCTACTACGAGCAGTACTTC. Translation gives CASSYTRDTYYEQYF.

The rearrangement uses TRBV7-2 and TRBJ1-1; the D gene is possibly TRBD1 (6 bases). Germline CDR1 SGHTA, CDR2 FQGNSA. There are 11 residues in the CDR3. V was shortened by 3 bases and J by 12 bases, with 11 bases between the two germline ends. CDR3 bases: TGTGCCAGCAGCTTGAGGGACAAAACTTTCTTT. This codes for CASSLRDKTFF.

The rearrangement uses TRBV20-1 and TRBJ1-2; 9 nucleotides align to TRBD1. Trimming cost V 6 bases and J 4 bases; bases outside gene matches: 6. The CDR3 sequence is 13 residues long. Germline CDR1 DFQATT, CDR2 SNEGSKA (reference sequence). The CDR3 DNA is TGCAGTGCGGGACAGGGCAGCAGCTATGGCTACACCTTC. Amino acids: CSAGQGSSYGYTF.

The V gene is TRBV12-5, the J gene TRBJ1-2; 8 bases align to TRBD1. J lost 4 bases, V lost 5 bases, and 3 bases had no gene match. CDR1 and CDR2 (germline): LGHNT, FRNRAP. The CDR3 length is 13 residues. In DNA form, the CDR3 reads TGTGCTAGTGGTCTCGGACAGGGCTATGGCTACACCTTC. Translated: CASGLGQGYGYTF.

This clonotype was picked up one time. The chain recombines TRBV19 with TRBJ1-2, with TRBD1 identical over 9 bases. The CDR3 length is 15 residues. In germline, CDR1 is LNHDA, CDR2 SQIVND (reference sequence). V trimming: 6 bases; J trimming: 4 bases; junction bases outside the gene matches: 9. This CDR3 reads CASSRGQGGPYGYTF. The CDR3 region has the DNA TGTGCCAGTAGCCGGGGACAGGGTGGGCCCTATGGCTACACCTTC.

This rearrangement joins TRBV12-3 or TRBV12-4 to TRBJ1-1, with D tentatively TRBD1 (6 bases). V was cut by 5 bases and J by 8 bases, with 12 bases left in between. This CDR3 has 12 residues. The CDR3 DNA follows: TGTGCCAGCAGTCACGAGGGGACAGAAGCTTTCTTT. It codes for CASSHEGTEAFF.

The chain has TRBV9 and TRBJ2-1, with D possibly TRBD2 on 6 matching bases. The ends were cut back, 0 bases at V and 2 bases at J, with 9 bases in the middle. Germline V lookup: CDR1 SGDLS, CDR2 YYNGEE. The CDR3 spans 15 residues. CDR3: CASSVDGSTYNEQFF. In DNA, the CDR3 is TGTGCCAGCAGCGTAGACGGGAGTACCTACAATGAGCAGTTCTTC.

This chain uses TRBV15 with TRBJ2-7, with a weak D call TRBD2 (5 bases). This CDR3 region has 15 residues. Germline V gene lookup returns CDR1 LNHNV and CDR2 YYDKDF (reference sequence). The V gene lost 0 bases and the J gene lost 2 bases, with 11 bases spanning the gap. In nucleotides, the CDR3 is TGTGCCACCAGCAGAGATCCGGGAAACACCTACGAGCAGTACTTC. Its protein is CATSRDPGNTYEQYF.

This clonotype was recorded a few times. The V gene is TRBV27, the J gene TRBJ1-5, with a weak D call TRBD1 (6 bases). With 5 bases removed from V and 7 bases from J, the gap between germline ends came to 15 bases. CDR1 and CDR2 from the germline V gene are MNHEY and SMNVEV (reference sequence). This CDR3 has 14 residues. The CDR3, as DNA: TGTGCCAGCAGTACCCACGGGACAAACCAGCCCCAGCATTTT. Translation gives CASSTHGTNQPQHF.

This chain links TRBV20-1 with TRBJ2-5; no reliable D call. This CDR3 contains 11 residues. In germline, CDR1 is DFQATT, CDR2 SNEGSKA (reference sequence). Trimming left V 4 bases short and J 5 bases short, with 8 bases between. CDR3 DNA sequence: TGCAGTGCTACTAGTGGTGAGACCCAGTACTTC. It encodes CSATSGETQYF.

This clonotype has a count of ten or more. V usage is TRBV29-1 and J usage is TRBJ2-7, with a tentative D call TRBD1 (5 bases). Germline-derived CDR1 and CDR2 are SQVTM and ANQGSEA. The ends were cut back, 7 bases at V and 2 bases at J, with 18 bases in the middle. This CDR3 has 14 residues. CDR3: CSGSDRPGTYEQYF. The CDR3 nucleotides are TGCAGCGGATCTGACAGACCTGGCACCTACGAGCAGTACTTC.

This clonotype occurred a few times. The chain carries TRBV12-3 or TRBV12-4 and TRBJ1-3; 7 nucleotides line up with TRBD1. The CDR3 consists of 16 residues. V lost 6 bases, J lost 0 bases, and 8 bases stayed unmatched. DNA of the CDR3: TGTGCCAGCAGCCAACAGGGGTCCAACTCTGGAAACACCATATATTTT. Amino acid sequence: CASSQQGSNSGNTIYF.

The chain uses TRBV4-3 and TRBJ2-3; 13 nucleotides match TRBD2. V dropped 3 bases and J dropped 9; count of bases not matched to a gene: 9. Germline V gives CDR1 LGHNA, CDR2 YSLEER. The CDR3 is 16 amino acids. The CDR3 loop reads CASSQTRLAGGGTQYF. CDR3 DNA: TGCGCCAGCAGCCAGACTAGACTAGCGGGGGGAGGGACGCAGTATTTT.

This clonotype occurred once. This sequence joins TRBV5-1 and TRBJ2-1; TRBD2 matches 9 bases. Germline V gene lookup returns CDR1 SGHRS and CDR2 YFSETQ. The CDR3 is 17 amino acids. V shed 0 bases, J shed 4 bases, and the junction held 8 bases outside the gene matches. The DNA for the CDR3 is TGCGCCAGCAGCTTGGCCGGGCAGAGCGGGGGGTACAATGAGCAGTTCTTC. Its translation is CASSLAGQSGGYNEQFF.

This clonotype was counted at least ten times. CDR3 DNA: TGTGCCAGCAGCTACCAGACAGGGTCGGATGGCTACACCTTC. This encodes CASSYQTGSDGYTF. The chain employs TRBV11-1 and TRBJ1-2, with 7 positions matching TRBD1. CDR1 and CDR2 from the germline V gene are SGHAT and FQDESV (reference sequence). With V trimmed by 4 bases and J by 6 bases, 8 bases remained unmatched. The CDR3 has 14 residues.

The table lists this clonotype with a few counts. V usage is TRBV7-2 and J usage is TRBJ2-1; D not resolved. The CDR3 runs 13 residues. CDR1 and CDR2 (germline): SGHTA, FQGNSA. V lost 1 base and J lost 8, with 9 bases in between. The CDR3 DNA follows: TGTGCCAGCAGCTTAGTTTCTGGGGATGAGCAGTTCTTC. Its translation: CASSLVSGDEQFF.

The chain is built from TRBV3-1 and TRBJ2-2; possible D gene TRBD1, 6 bases. Trimming shortened V by 4 bases and J by 4 bases, and 13 bases separated the two germline ends. This CDR3 comprises 15 residues. CDR1 and CDR2 from the germline V gene are LGHDT and YNNKEL (reference sequence). For the CDR3, the DNA is TGTGCCAGCAGCCCGACCGGGACAATCACCGGGGAGCTGTTTTTT. This encodes CASSPTGTITGELFF.

This clonotype appeared a few times. CDR3 nucleotide sequence: TGTGCCTCCAAGGGACAGGCGAACACCGGGGAGCTGTTTTTT. Amino acid sequence: CASKGQANTGELFF. The chain has TRBV7-9 and TRBJ2-2, with 8 bases identical to TRBD1. Unmatched junction bases numbered 5, after V lost 11 bases and J lost 0 bases. This CDR3 region has 14 residues. In germline, CDR1 is SEHNR, CDR2 FQNEAQ (reference sequence). The full variable domain, its missing parts supplied by reference TRBV7-9 and TRBJ2-2, is DTGVSQNPRHKITKRGQNVTFRCDPISEHNRLYWYRQTLGQGPEFLTYFQNEAQLEKSRLLSDRFSAERPKGSFSTLEIQRTEQGDSAMYLCASKGQANTGELFFGEGSRLTVL.

This clonotype was seen ten or more times. The J gene is TRBJ2-7, the V gene TRBV12-3 or TRBV12-4; 7 nucleotides align to TRBD1. The CDR3 sequence is 14 residues long. With 4 bases clipped from V and 2 bases from J, the junction kept 5 bases outside the gene matches. This CDR3 reads CASSSGTATYEQYF. The CDR3 bases are TGTGCCAGCAGTTCCGGGACAGCTACCTACGAGCAGTACTTC.